This T cell receptor beta chain was recovered during a study of blood T cell repertoires in COVID-19. This clone was recorded only once. TCRdb keeps only in-frame clones here, not all; method: immunoSEQ multiplex PCR. The top ten clones hold 11% of a sample with 180,000 or so clones, approximately 85% of them seen once. The V gene's germline CDR1 is MDHEN and CDR2 SYDVKM. Germline trimming cut 5 bases from V and 2 bases from J; bases unmatched to any gene: 2. The CDR3 consists of 13 residues. Sequencing was done on a sample of peripheral blood. This sequence was found in a human donor with active or convalescent COVID-19. The donor label of this sample is uncertain. This rearrangement joins TRBV28 to TRBJ1-1; 7 positions match TRBD1. The CDR3 nucleotides are TGTGCCAGCAGTGGGACAGTTAACACTGAAGCTTTCTTT. Translated: CASSGTVNTEAFF.